This is a list of T cell receptor beta chains from one sample in a study of brain T cells in children with intractable seizures. The repertoire was sequenced with immunoSEQ multiplex PCR; TCRdb's copy has only in-frame clones and lacks some. The table shows about 340,000 clones, with over 85% occurring only once. Sequenced here: peripheral blood, sampled approximately 5 months after surgery. All receptors derive from a boy under two years old with tuberous sclerosis and intractable seizures. Both conserved end residues are trimmed from each CDR3.

>14|TRBJ2-7|TRBV27
ASSPTTGTRYGEQY
>13|TRBJ1-1|TRBV7-3
ASSLLRVRNTEAF
>9|TRBJ1-2|TRBV6-1
ASRTVSGYT
>13|TRBJ1-1|TRBV27
ASRSPGQGTTEAF
>10|TRBJ1-5|TRBV7-9
ASSLGDQPQH
>13|TRBJ1-5|TRBV6-5
ARTDQEYSNQPQH
>13|TRBJ2-7|TRBV9
ASSVQDWGPYEQY
>12|TRBJ1-2|TRBV10-3
AISESTGGYGYT
>14|TRBJ1-5|TRBV2
ASSERGLNSNQPQH
>14|TRBJ1-2|TRBV19
ASSALTVANIYGYT
>10|TRBJ1-2|TRBV19
ASSISGYGYT
>11|TRBJ1-1|TRBV4-2
ASSKTKNTEAF
>13|TRBJ2-7|TRBV10-2
ASSAPGQGSYEQY
>16|TRBJ1-1|TRBV5-1
ASSYVRQGESSNTEAF
>11|TRBJ1-1|TRBV6-4
ASSDGGLTEAF
>13|TRBJ1-2|TRBV19
ASSHRGGRGYGYT
>12|TRBJ2-1|TRBV25-1
ASRRTSGNNEQF
>12|TRBJ1-3|TRBV2
ASRRQGGGNTIY
>14|TRBJ1-2|TRBV9
ASSVGGREDNYGYT
>12|TRBJ2-7|TRBV5-8
ASNPLARGIEQY
>13|TRBJ1-3|TRBV5-5
ASSAAGTDGNTIY
>9|TRBJ2-1|TRBV20-1
SAAPYNEQF
>12|TRBJ2-3|TRBV4-1
ASSPLTITDTQY
>12|TRBJ1-5|TRBV11-2
ASSLLGTYQPQH
>13|TRBJ2-1|TRBV5-1
ASSLMINSYNEQF
>10|TRBJ1-2|TRBV30
AWTGTAYGYT
>13|TRBJ2-5|TRBV3-1/TRBV3-2
ASSQTGLPQETQY
>14|TRBJ1-2|TRBV14
ASSLRTGRDDYGYT
>11|TRBJ2-6|TRBV7-9
ASSSSGANVLT
>10|TRBJ2-7|TRBV6-5
ASSNNNYEQY
>11|TRBJ2-1|TRBV15
ATSRDPGNEQF
>14|TRBJ1-1|TRBV7-8
ASSLYRFSGTDEAF
>11|TRBJ2-1|TRBV4-1
ASSHGSYNEQF
>16|TRBJ2-5|TRBV1
TSSQVSTSLAGEETQY
>13|TRBJ2-5|TRBV15
ATSKVTGGSETQY
>12|TRBJ2-3|TRBV6-5
ASRRSSGSDTQY
>13|TRBJ2-1|TRBV6-5
ASRAGLAGGGKQF
>11|TRBJ1-2|TRBV11-3
ASSRTGGLGYT
>12|TRBJ1-1|TRBV13
ASSNNRVNTEAF
>13|TRBJ1-1|TRBV27
ASSSRVPMNTEAF
>12|TRBJ1-2|TRBV6-5
ASSPRGTGPGYT